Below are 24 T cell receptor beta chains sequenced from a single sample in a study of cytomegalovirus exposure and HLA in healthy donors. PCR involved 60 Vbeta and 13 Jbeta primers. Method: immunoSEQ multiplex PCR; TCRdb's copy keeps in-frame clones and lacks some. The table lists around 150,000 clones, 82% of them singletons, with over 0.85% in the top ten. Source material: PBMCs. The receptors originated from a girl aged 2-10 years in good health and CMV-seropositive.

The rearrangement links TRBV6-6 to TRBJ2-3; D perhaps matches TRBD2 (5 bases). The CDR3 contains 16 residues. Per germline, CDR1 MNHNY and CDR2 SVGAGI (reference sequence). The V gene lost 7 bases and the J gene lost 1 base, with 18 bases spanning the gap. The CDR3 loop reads CASTRRAARGTDTQYF. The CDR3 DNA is TGTGCCAGCACCCGGAGAGCGGCTAGGGGCACAGATACGCAGTATTTT.

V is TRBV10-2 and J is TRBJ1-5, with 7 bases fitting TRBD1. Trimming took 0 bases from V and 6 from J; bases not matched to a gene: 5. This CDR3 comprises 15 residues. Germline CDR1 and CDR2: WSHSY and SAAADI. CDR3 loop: CASSESHRGGQPQHF. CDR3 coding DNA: TGCGCCAGCAGTGAGTCCCACAGGGGCGGTCAGCCCCAGCATTTT.

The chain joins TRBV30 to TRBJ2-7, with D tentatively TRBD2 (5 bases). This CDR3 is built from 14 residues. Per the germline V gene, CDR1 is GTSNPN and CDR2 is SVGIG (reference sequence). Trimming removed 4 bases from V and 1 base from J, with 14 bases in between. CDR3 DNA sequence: TGTGCCTGGATCGACTTGGACTCGTCCTACGAGCAGTACTTC. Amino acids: CAWIDLDSSYEQYF.

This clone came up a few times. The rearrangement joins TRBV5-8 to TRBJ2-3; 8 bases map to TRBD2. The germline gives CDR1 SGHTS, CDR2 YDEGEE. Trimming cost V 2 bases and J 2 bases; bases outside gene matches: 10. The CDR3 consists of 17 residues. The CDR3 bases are TGTGCCAGCAGCTTCCTCTCCAACGGGGGGGACACAGATACGCAGTATTTT. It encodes CASSFLSNGGDTDTQYF.

As DNA, the CDR3 is TGTGCCAGCAGCCCCCCTAGTCCCTACAATGAGCAGTTCTTC. This encodes CASSPPSPYNEQFF. The J gene is TRBJ2-1, the V gene TRBV5-4; D uncertain. Trimming removed 4 bases from V and 2 bases from J, with 10 bases in between. Germline CDR1 SGHNT, CDR2 YYREEE (reference sequence). The CDR3 covers 14 residues.

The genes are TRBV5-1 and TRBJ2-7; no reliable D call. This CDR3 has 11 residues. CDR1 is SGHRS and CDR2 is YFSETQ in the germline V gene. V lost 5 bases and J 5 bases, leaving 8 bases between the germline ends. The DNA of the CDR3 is TGCGCCAGCAGGGCAGATGACGAGCAGTACTTC. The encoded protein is CASRADDEQYF.

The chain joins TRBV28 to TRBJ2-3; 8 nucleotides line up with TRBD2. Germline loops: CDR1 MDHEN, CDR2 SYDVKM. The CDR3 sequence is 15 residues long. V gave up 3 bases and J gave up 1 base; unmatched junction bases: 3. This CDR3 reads CASSFWREGTDTQYF. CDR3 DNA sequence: TGTGCCAGCAGTTTTTGGCGGGAGGGCACAGATACGCAGTATTTT. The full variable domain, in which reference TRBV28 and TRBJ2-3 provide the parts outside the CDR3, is DVKVTQSSRYLVKRTGEKVFLECVQDMDHENMFWYRQDPGLGLRLIYFSYDVKMKEKGDIPEGYSVSREKKERFSLILESASTNQTSMYLCASSFWREGTDTQYFGPGTRLTVL.

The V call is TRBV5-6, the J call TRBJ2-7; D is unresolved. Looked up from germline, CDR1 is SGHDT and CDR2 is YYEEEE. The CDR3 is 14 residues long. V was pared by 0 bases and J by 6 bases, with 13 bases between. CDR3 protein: CASSLGREPGEQYF. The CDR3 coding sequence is TGTGCCAGCAGCTTGGGCCGAGAGCCTGGCGAGCAGTACTTC.

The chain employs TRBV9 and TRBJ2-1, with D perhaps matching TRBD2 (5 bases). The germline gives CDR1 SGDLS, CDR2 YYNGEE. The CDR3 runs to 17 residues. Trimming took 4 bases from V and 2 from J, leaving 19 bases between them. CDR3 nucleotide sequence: TGTGCCAGCAGCCCACCTAGTGGTTACGGGACCTACAATGAGCAGTTCTTC. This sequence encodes CASSPPSGYGTYNEQFF.

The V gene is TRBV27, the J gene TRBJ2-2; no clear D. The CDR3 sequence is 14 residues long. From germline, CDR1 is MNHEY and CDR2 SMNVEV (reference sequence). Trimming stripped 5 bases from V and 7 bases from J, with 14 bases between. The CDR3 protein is CASSPHPLGGELFF. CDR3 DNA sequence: TGTGCCAGCAGTCCCCACCCACTCGGCGGGGAGCTGTTTTTT.

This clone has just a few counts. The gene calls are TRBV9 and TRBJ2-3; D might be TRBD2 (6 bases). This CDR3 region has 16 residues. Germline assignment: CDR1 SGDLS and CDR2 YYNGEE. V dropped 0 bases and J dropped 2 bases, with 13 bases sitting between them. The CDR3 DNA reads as TGTGCCAGCAGCGTAGAGGATGCGGGGCCCACAGATACGCAGTATTTT. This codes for CASSVEDAGPTDTQYF.

CDR3 DNA: TGTGCCAGCAGTTTATGGTCTGGCGGCACTGAAGCTTTCTTT. It translates to CASSLWSGGTEAFF. The chain is built from TRBV27 and TRBJ1-1; no clear D. CDR1 and CDR2 from the germline V gene are MNHEY and SMNVEV (reference sequence). V lost 1 base and J 4 bases, leaving 10 bases between the germline ends. CDR3 length: 14 residues.

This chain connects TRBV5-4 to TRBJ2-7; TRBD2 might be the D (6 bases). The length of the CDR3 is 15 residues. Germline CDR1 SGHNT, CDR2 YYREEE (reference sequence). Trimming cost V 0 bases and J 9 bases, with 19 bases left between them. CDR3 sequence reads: CASSLGGLDGSGQYF. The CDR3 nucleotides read TGTGCCAGCAGCTTGGGGGGTCTGGACGGGAGTGGGCAGTACTTC.

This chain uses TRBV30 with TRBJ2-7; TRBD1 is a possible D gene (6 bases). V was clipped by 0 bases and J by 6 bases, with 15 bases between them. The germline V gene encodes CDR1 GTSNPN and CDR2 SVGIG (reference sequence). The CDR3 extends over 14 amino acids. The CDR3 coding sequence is TGTGCCTGGAGTGTATGGAATGGGGGCGGCGAGCAGTACTTC. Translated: CAWSVWNGGGEQYF.

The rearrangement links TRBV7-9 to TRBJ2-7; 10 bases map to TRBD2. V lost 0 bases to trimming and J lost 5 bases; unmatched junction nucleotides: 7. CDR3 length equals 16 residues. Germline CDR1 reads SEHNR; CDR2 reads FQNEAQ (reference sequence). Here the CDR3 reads CASSLAPASGSHEQYF. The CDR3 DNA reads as TGTGCCAGCAGCTTAGCACCGGCTAGCGGGAGCCACGAGCAGTACTTC. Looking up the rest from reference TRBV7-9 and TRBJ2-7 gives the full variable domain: DTGVSQNPRHKITKRGQNVTFRCDPISEHNRLYWYRQTLGQGPEFLTYFQNEAQLEKSRLLSDRFSAERPKGSFSTLEIQRTEQGDSAMYLCASSLAPASGSHEQYFGPGTRLTVT.

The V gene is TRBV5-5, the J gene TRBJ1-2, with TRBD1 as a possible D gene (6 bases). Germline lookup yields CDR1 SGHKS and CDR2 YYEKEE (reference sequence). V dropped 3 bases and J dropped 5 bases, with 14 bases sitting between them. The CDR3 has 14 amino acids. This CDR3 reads CASSSRGHRYGYTF. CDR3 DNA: TGTGCCAGCAGCTCCAGGGGTCATCGGTATGGCTACACCTTC.

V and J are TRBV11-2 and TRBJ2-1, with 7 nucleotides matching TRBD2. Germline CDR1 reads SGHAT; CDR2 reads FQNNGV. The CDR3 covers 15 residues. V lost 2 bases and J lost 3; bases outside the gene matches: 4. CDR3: CASSLTPSGYNEQFF. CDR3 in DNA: TGTGCCAGCAGCTTAACGCCTAGCGGCTACAATGAGCAGTTCTTC.

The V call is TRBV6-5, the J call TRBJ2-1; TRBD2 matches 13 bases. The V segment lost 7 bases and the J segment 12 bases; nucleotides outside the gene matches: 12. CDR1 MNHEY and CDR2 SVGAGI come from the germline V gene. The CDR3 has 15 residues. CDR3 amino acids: CASNPGLAGVIRQFF. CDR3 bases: TGTGCCAGCAATCCTGGACTAGCGGGAGTGATAAGGCAGTTCTTC.

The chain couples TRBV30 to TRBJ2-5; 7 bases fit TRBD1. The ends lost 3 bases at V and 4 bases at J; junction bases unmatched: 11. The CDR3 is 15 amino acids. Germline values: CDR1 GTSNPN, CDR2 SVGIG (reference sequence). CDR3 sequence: CAWSGGRGQLETQYF. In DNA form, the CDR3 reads TGTGCCTGGAGCGGCGGCCGGGGACAGTTAGAGACCCAGTACTTC.

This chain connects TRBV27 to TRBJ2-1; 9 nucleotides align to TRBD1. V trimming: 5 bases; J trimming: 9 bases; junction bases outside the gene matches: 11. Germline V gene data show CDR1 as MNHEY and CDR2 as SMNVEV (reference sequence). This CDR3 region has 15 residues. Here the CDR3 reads CASSLTGGVLSEQFF. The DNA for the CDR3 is TGTGCCAGCAGTCTTACAGGGGGCGTACTTAGTGAGCAGTTCTTC.

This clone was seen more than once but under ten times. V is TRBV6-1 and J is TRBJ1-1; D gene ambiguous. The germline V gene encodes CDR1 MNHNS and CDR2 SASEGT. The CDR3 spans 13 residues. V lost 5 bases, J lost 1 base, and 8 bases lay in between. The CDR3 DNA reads TGTGCCAGCAGTTTTACAGAGAACACTGAAGCTTTCTTT. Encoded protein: CASSFTENTEAFF.

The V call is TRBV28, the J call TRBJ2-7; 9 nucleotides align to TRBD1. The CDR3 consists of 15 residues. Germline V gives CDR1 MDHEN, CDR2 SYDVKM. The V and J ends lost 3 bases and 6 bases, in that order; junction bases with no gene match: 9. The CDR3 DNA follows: TGTGCCAGCAGTTTTATCAGGACAGGGGACTCCGAGCAGTACTTC. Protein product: CASSFIRTGDSEQYF.

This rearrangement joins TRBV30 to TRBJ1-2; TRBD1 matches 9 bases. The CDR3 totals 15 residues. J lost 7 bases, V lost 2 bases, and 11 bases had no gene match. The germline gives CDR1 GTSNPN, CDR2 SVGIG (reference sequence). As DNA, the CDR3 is TGTGCCTGGAGTCCCCCCCGGACAGGGGTAGGTGGCTACACCTTC. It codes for CAWSPPRTGVGGYTF.

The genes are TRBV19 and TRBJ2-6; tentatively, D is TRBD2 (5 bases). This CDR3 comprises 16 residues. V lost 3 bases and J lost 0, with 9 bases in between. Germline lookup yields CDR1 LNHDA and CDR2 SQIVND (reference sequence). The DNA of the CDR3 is TGTGCCAGTAGTATTTTGGGGAGCTCTGGGGCCAACGTCCTGACTTTC. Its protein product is CASSILGSSGANVLTF. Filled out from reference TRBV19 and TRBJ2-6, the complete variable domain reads DGGITQSPKYLFRKEGQNVTLSCEQNLNHDAMYWYRQDPGQGLRLIYYSQIVNDFQKGDIAEGYSVSREKKESFPLTVTSAQKNPTAFYLCASSILGSSGANVLTFGAGSRLTVL.